A selection of T cell receptor beta chains follows, all from one sample in a study of cytotoxic CD8 clonotypes in ibrutinib-treated CLL. The protocol was immunoSEQ multiplex PCR, while the TCRdb copy is restricted to in-frame clones and leaves out a portion. The profile shows 70,000 to 80,000 clones, 80% of them singletons. The sequencing here drew on PBMCs, taken at disease progression, from a patient treated with ibrutinib. These receptors came from a human donor with chronic lymphocytic leukemia. Each CDR3 is given with its conserved first and last residue. The D gene is left open where the match is weak. Part of the rows lack a size; the others show once, few, many or a class for expanded clones.

D gene	clone size	V gene	J gene	CDR3 length	CDR3 protein	CDR3 DNA
-	-	TRBV18	TRBJ1-5	17	CASSPRRPRDTDQPQHF	TGTGCCAGCTCACCTCGTAGGCCCCGGGACACAGATCAGCCCCAGCATTTT
-	many	TRBV19	TRBJ2-6	16	CASSFGGGDGANVLTF	TGTGCCAGTAGTTTCGGGGGAGGTGATGGGGCCAACGTCCTGACTTTC
-	-	TRBV29-1	TRBJ2-7	14	CSVAGGRTSYEQYF	TGCAGCGTTGCTGGGGGGCGGACGTCCTACGAGCAGTACTTC
-	-	TRBV29-1	TRBJ1-1	13	CSVGPGGGTEAFF	TGCAGCGTTGGGCCCGGCGGGGGTACTGAAGCTTTCTTT
-	-	TRBV5-1	TRBJ1-1	13	CASSGQKGTEAFF	TGCGCCAGCAGCGGACAGAAGGGCACTGAAGCTTTCTTT
-	-	TRBV6-1	TRBJ1-2	15	CASSPHDEVPYGYTF	TGTGCCAGCAGTCCACATGATGAGGTCCCATATGGCTACACCTTC
-	-	TRBV4-1	TRBJ1-3	19	CASSQERGNGLSSGNTIYF	TGCGCCAGCAGCCAAGAGAGGGGGAACGGATTAAGCTCTGGAAACACCATATATTTT
TRBD2	-	TRBV10-3	TRBJ2-1	14	CAISVEPSGGAAFF	TGTGCCATCAGTGTCGAACCAAGCGGGGGGGCTGCGTTCTTC
-	-	TRBV28	TRBJ1-4	20	CASSLLYYDPGTIHDEKLFF	TGTGCCAGCAGTTTATTATACTACGACCCAGGGACAATCCACGACGAAAAACTGTTTTTT
-	-	TRBV6-1	TRBJ1-2	15	CASSGWSTGNYGYTF	TGTGCCAGCAGTGGATGGAGTACAGGGAACTATGGCTACACCTTC
-	-	TRBV6-5	TRBJ1-1	14	CASSSRAMNTEAFF	TGTGCCAGCAGTTCCCGGGCTATGAACACTGAAGCTTTCTTT
TRBD1	-	TRBV5-4	TRBJ2-7	15	CASSLTGTGGHEQYF	TGTGCCAGCAGCCTTACCGGGACAGGGGGCCACGAGCAGTACTTC
-	-	TRBV11-3	TRBJ1-2	16	CASSWMRYKLNYGYTF	TGTGCCAGCAGCTGGATGAGATATAAGTTGAACTATGGCTACACCTTC
TRBD2	-	TRBV13	TRBJ2-1	15	CASSLGAGGVNEQFF	TGTGCCAGCAGCTTAGGAGCGGGGGGAGTCAATGAGCAGTTCTTC
-	-	TRBV5-1	TRBJ1-1	14	CASSLGGADTEAFF	TGCGCCAGCAGCTTGGGAGGGGCCGACACTGAAGCTTTCTTT
-	-	TRBV5-1	TRBJ1-2	14	CASSLEYGGRGYTF	TGCGCCAGCAGCTTGGAGTACGGCGGTCGGGGCTACACCTTC
-	-	TRBV7-9	TRBJ2-7	14	CASSSGLTLYEQYF	TGTGCCAGCAGCTCGGGACTGACCCTCTACGAGCAGTACTTC
-	once	TRBV25-1	TRBJ1-2	15	CASSEGGPGGKGYTF	TGTGCCAGCAGTGAGGGGGGACCGGGGGGCAAGGGCTACACCTTC